The 27 T cell receptor beta chains in this list originate from one sample, sequenced in a study of long-term antiretroviral therapy in people with HIV. It was version v3.0 of the immunoSEQ assay that was run at survey level. Produced via immunoSEQ multiplex PCR; TCRdb's table is partial and in-frame only. The repertoire has some 17,000 clones, roughly four fifths of them found once; the top ten carry approximately 9.5%. Specimen: unsorted PBMCs, collected 0.3 years before starting antiretroviral therapy. All receptors derive from a man over 45 with HIV.

The CDR3 is CASSLLADTQYF. The DNA for the CDR3 is TGTGCCAGCAGCTTATTGGCAGATACGCAGTATTTT. The chain is built from TRBV7-9 and TRBJ2-3; D is uncertain. Germline CDR1 and CDR2: SEHNR and FQNEAQ (reference sequence). There are 12 residues in the CDR3. V lost 2 bases and J 4 bases, leaving 4 bases between the germline ends.

The rearrangement joins TRBV20-1 to TRBJ2-7, with no clear D. Germline CDR1 is DFQATT and CDR2 is SNEGSKA (reference sequence). The CDR3 loop spans 11 amino acids. The CDR3 reads CSAAPTTEQYF. In DNA form, the CDR3 reads TGCAGCGCGGCCCCTACCACGGAGCAGTACTTC.

The chain recombines TRBV7-2 with TRBJ1-2; the D is unclear. Per germline, CDR1 SGHTA and CDR2 FQGNSA. Deletions cut 8 bases from V and 3 bases from J, with 10 bases between. The CDR3 covers 12 residues. In DNA, the CDR3 is TGTGCCAGCGCAGGCGGATACTATGGCTACACCTTC. Translating it yields CASAGGYYGYTF.

The chain has TRBV19 and TRBJ2-7; D may match TRBD1 or TRBD2 (7 bases each). Germline CDR1 reads LNHDA; CDR2 reads SQIVND (reference sequence). V dropped 5 bases and J dropped 0 bases, with 14 bases sitting between them. The CDR3 is 15 residues long. The CDR3 sequence: CASSSGGVSSYEQYF. Here the CDR3 DNA reads TGTGCCAGTAGTTCAGGGGGGGTTAGCTCCTACGAGCAGTACTTC.

This chain links TRBV12-5 with TRBJ2-1, with D perhaps being TRBD1 or TRBD2 (5 bases each). Germline values: CDR1 LGHNT, CDR2 FRNRAP. The CDR3 is 20 residues long. Trimming removed 0 bases at V and 7 bases at J, with 28 bases between. The DNA for the CDR3 is TGTGCTAGTGGTTTGGTACGGGACGGCCAGGTACCCACGGTGGGGAATGAGCAGTTCTTC. It specifies CASGLVRDGQVPTVGNEQFF. The whole variable domain, remainder taken from reference TRBV12-5 and TRBJ2-1, is DARVTQTPRHKVTEMGQEVTMRCQPILGHNTVFWYRQTMMQGLELLAYFRNRAPLDDSGMPKDRFSAEMPDATLATLKIQPSEPRDSAVYFCASGLVRDGQVPTVGNEQFFGPGTRLTVL.

This rearrangement joins TRBV6-1 to TRBJ2-1, with 9 positions matching TRBD2. V was pared by 1 base and J by 4 bases, with 14 bases of the junction left unmatched. Germline V gives CDR1 MNHNS, CDR2 SASEGT. The CDR3 runs to 19 residues. CDR3 sequence reads: CASSEGLGGRAFRYNEQFF. CDR3 coding DNA: TGTGCCAGCAGTGAAGGGTTAGGCGGGAGGGCCTTCCGGTACAATGAGCAGTTCTTC.

The chain has TRBV18 and TRBJ1-1; D call uncertain. The V and J ends lost 6 bases and 8 bases respectively, with 13 bases between them. CDR3 size: 12 residues. Germline values: CDR1 KGHSH, CDR2 LQKENI. This CDR3 is CASSPSEGEAFF. CDR3 nucleotides: TGTGCCAGCTCTCCATCCGAAGGGGAAGCTTTCTTT.

The rearrangement links TRBV5-3 to TRBJ1-2; 10 positions match TRBD1. TRBV5-3 is flagged as an ORF with uncertain function. V shed 4 bases, J shed 2 bases, and the junction held 8 bases outside the gene matches. The CDR3 is 16 amino acids. The CDR3 protein is CARSGTRTGGNYGYTF. The DNA of the CDR3 is TGTGCCAGAAGCGGAACGAGGACAGGGGGGAACTATGGCTACACCTTC.

The CDR3 nucleotides read TGTGCCAGCAGCCTCCTGGGACAGGGGGCCTACGAGCAGTACTTC. Protein sequence: CASSLLGQGAYEQYF. This chain joins TRBV5-6 and TRBJ2-7; 11 bases agree with TRBD1. CDR3 length equals 15 residues. Germline CDR1 and CDR2: SGHDT and YYEEEE. J was trimmed by 2 bases and V by 4 bases; bases with no gene match: 5.

V is TRBV5-6 and J is TRBJ2-7, with 8 bases aligning to TRBD1. The V gene end was trimmed by 7 bases and the J gene end by 1 base; junction bases not matched to a gene: 4. Germline V gene lookup returns CDR1 SGHDT and CDR2 YYEEEE. This CDR3 contains 13 residues. CDR3 DNA: TGTGCCAGCGGACAGGGATCATCCTACGAGCAGTACTTC. Protein product: CASGQGSSYEQYF.

The V call is TRBV5-6, the J call TRBJ1-3; TRBD1 agrees at 7 bases. The trim removed 6 bases at V and 4 bases at J, leaving 10 bases unmatched. This CDR3 is 15 amino acids long. The germline V gene encodes CDR1 SGHDT and CDR2 YYEEEE. The CDR3 loop is CASTITGAGGNTIYF. Here the CDR3 DNA reads TGTGCCAGCACCATTACAGGGGCCGGAGGAAACACCATATATTTT.

V usage is TRBV27 and J usage is TRBJ2-7; D perhaps matches TRBD2 (6 bases). Germline V gene sequence: CDR1 MNHEY, CDR2 SMNVEV (reference sequence). V shed 7 bases and J shed 8 bases, with 15 bases lying between them. CDR3 length: 12 residues. The CDR3: CASTSAGRKQYF. As DNA, the CDR3 is TGTGCCAGCACCTCCGCCGGGAGAAAGCAGTACTTC.

The rearrangement links TRBV7-9 to TRBJ2-2; D is unclear. Germline V gives CDR1 SEHNR, CDR2 FQNEAQ (reference sequence). The CDR3 is made up of 16 amino acids. V lost 6 bases and J lost 0, with 14 bases in between. CDR3: CASSPLVTANTGELFF. CDR3 bases: TGTGCCAGCAGTCCTCTCGTGACGGCGAACACCGGGGAGCTGTTTTTT.

This chain connects TRBV6-1 to TRBJ1-2; weak D call: TRBD1 (6 bases). From germline, CDR1 is MNHNS and CDR2 SASEGT. The CDR3 loop spans 14 amino acids. Trimming took off 6 bases at V and 3 bases at J, with 14 bases between the two ends. The CDR3 region is CASRVGGVDYGYTF. CDR3 in DNA: TGTGCCAGCAGGGTGGGGGGCGTAGACTATGGCTACACCTTC.

CDR3 amino acids: CASSNAGTYSYNEQFF. The CDR3 DNA reads TGTGCCAGCAGCAATGCCGGGACTTACTCCTACAATGAGCAGTTCTTC. This rearrangement joins TRBV7-8 to TRBJ2-1, with D possibly being TRBD2 (6 bases). Trimming left V 5 bases short and J 0 bases short, with 14 bases between. CDR1 and CDR2 (germline): SGHVS, FQNEAQ. The CDR3 covers 16 residues. The full variable domain, its missing parts supplied by reference TRBV7-8 and TRBJ2-1, is GAGVSQSPRYKVAKRGQDVALRCDPISGHVSLFWYQQALGQGPEFLTYFQNEAQLDKSGLPSDRFFAERPEGSVSTLKIQRTQQEDSAVYLCASSNAGTYSYNEQFFGPGTRLTVL.

The chain links TRBV7-2 to TRBJ2-3, with TRBD1 identical over 7 bases. The V gene's germline CDR1 is SGHTA and CDR2 FQGNSA. V shed 0 bases and J 4 bases; nucleotides not matched to a gene: 4. CDR3 size: 15 residues. CDR3 protein: CASSLALTGADTQYF. Written as DNA, the CDR3 is TGTGCCAGCAGCTTAGCTCTAACAGGGGCAGATACGCAGTATTTT.

The V gene is TRBV5-1, the J gene TRBJ2-5; 7 positions agree with TRBD2. The CDR3 has 15 residues. The V gene's germline CDR1 is SGHRS and CDR2 YFSETQ. V was pared by 4 bases and J by 1 base, with 7 bases of the junction left unmatched. The CDR3 loop reads CASSPLTSAQETQYF. For the CDR3, the DNA is TGCGCCAGCAGCCCTCTCACTAGCGCCCAAGAGACCCAGTACTTC. Combining the CDR3 with reference TRBV5-1 and TRBJ2-5 gives the whole variable domain KAGVTQTPRYLIKTRGQQVTLSCSPISGHRSVSWYQQTPGQGLQFLFEYFSETQRNKGNFPGRFSGRQFSNSRSEMNVSTLELGDSALYLCASSPLTSAQETQYFGPGTRLLVL.

V gene TRBV5-6 combines with J gene TRBJ2-7; no firm D call. The germline CDR1 and CDR2 sequences are SGHDT and YYEEEE. The CDR3 consists of 14 residues. Trimming stripped 2 bases from V and 5 bases from J, with 14 bases between. The CDR3 is CASSFNLAWDEQYF. As DNA, the CDR3 is TGTGCCAGCAGCTTTAACCTCGCCTGGGACGAGCAGTACTTC.

The chain combines TRBV5-1 with TRBJ2-5, with TRBD1 identical over 8 bases. The CDR3 has 15 residues. Germline V gene data show CDR1 as SGHRS and CDR2 as YFSETQ. The trim removed 0 bases at V and 4 bases at J, leaving 5 bases unmatched. As DNA, the CDR3 is TGCGCCAGCAGCTTGGTACAGGGGGTAGGAGAGACCCAGTACTTC. Translation: CASSLVQGVGETQYF.

The chain links TRBV27 to TRBJ2-1, with TRBD1 matching over 8 bases. Germline CDR1 and CDR2: MNHEY and SMNVEV (reference sequence). Losses at the gene ends were 2 bases for V and 2 bases for J; bases not matched to a gene: 11. The CDR3 is 18 residues long. CDR3 loop: CASSLRAGGLSPYNEQFF. In DNA, the CDR3 is TGTGCCAGCAGTTTAAGGGCAGGGGGCTTATCCCCCTACAATGAGCAGTTCTTC.

Here the CDR3 DNA reads TGTGCCACCAGCAGAGCGGGCAGCTCCTACGAGCAGTACTTC. Protein sequence: CATSRAGSSYEQYF. The chain couples TRBV15 to TRBJ2-7; D unclear. The V and J ends lost 1 base and 0 bases respectively, with 7 bases between them. The CDR3 totals 14 residues. Germline CDR1 reads LNHNV; CDR2 reads YYDKDF (reference sequence).

The V gene is TRBV5-4, the J gene TRBJ1-2; 10 nucleotides match TRBD1. The ends lost 4 bases at V and 2 bases at J; junction bases unmatched: 8. This CDR3 contains 16 residues. Germline CDR1 reads SGHNT; CDR2 reads YYREEE (reference sequence). CDR3 sequence (DNA): TGTGCCAGCAGCGAATTAATGGACAGGGGGAACTATGGCTACACCTTC. This translates into CASSELMDRGNYGYTF.

This chain uses TRBV19 with TRBJ2-7; 11 nucleotides agree with TRBD2. The J segment lost 2 bases and the V segment lost 7 bases, leaving 7 bases of the junction unmatched. Per germline, CDR1 LNHDA and CDR2 SQIVND (reference sequence). The CDR3 consists of 15 residues. The CDR3 spells CASTPSGRIPYEQYF. The DNA for the CDR3 is TGTGCCAGTACCCCTAGCGGGAGGATCCCCTACGAGCAGTACTTC.

The chain couples TRBV10-3 to TRBJ2-1; possibly TRBD2 for D (5 bases). This CDR3 has 14 residues. With 5 bases removed from V and 0 bases from J, the gap between germline ends came to 8 bases. The germline V gene encodes CDR1 ENHRY and CDR2 SYGVKD. The CDR3 sequence: CAISLRDSYNEQFF. The CDR3 coding sequence is TGTGCCATCAGTCTCCGGGACTCCTACAATGAGCAGTTCTTC.

The CDR3 DNA follows: TGTGCCAGCTCACCATTCAGCATGGGGGACACTGAAGCTTTCTTT. It is translated as CASSPFSMGDTEAFF. The chain couples TRBV18 to TRBJ1-1; a possible D gene is TRBD1 (5 bases). From germline, CDR1 is KGHSH and CDR2 LQKENI. Trimming left V 2 bases short and J 3 bases short, with 13 bases between. There are 15 residues in the CDR3.

This clone was seen just once. V usage is TRBV6-1 and J usage is TRBJ1-4; possible D gene TRBD1, 6 bases. Germline-derived CDR1 and CDR2 are MNHNS and SASEGT. V dropped 9 bases and J dropped 7 bases, with 18 bases sitting between them. The CDR3 covers 14 residues. The CDR3 here is CASQRGVRGEKLFF. In DNA, the CDR3 is TGTGCCAGTCAGAGGGGGGTGCGGGGTGAAAAACTGTTTTTT.

The chain couples TRBV11-3 to TRBJ2-1, with a weak D call TRBD2 (5 bases). V was pared by 5 bases and J by 10 bases, with 24 bases between. CDR3 length: 16 amino acids. CDR1 is SGHNT, CDR2 YENEEA, per germline. The CDR3 coding sequence is TGTGCCAGCAGCACGCGTTTGGCGGAGGATAGAGGCGAGCAGTTCTTC. It codes for CASSTRLAEDRGEQFF.